This TCR beta chain was recovered during a study of T cells in Graves' hyperthyroidism and ophthalmopathy. For the diagnoses, clinical symptoms, serum thyroxine and TRAb, thyroid ultrasound and orbital computed tomography were used. Isolation of PBMCs was performed on around 10 ml fresh peripheral blood. General study results and limits: Ophthalmopathy cases were set apart from stable hyperthyroidism by a 13 V-J model.

Template material for amplifying TCR beta CDR3 regions consisted of RNA transcripts. RT-PCR in the first round (using the HTBI primer set) targeted the TCR CDR3. Via MiXCR, TCRdb re-called the multiplex PCR reads, giving one row per CDR3 protein. The sample lists some 620,000 distinct CDR3 sequences, about 17% occurring once. There are 13 residues in the CDR3. Germline V gene sequence: CDR1 SNHLY, CDR2 FYNNEI. J gave up 4 bases and V 7 bases, and 6 bases lay outside the gene matches. On this clonotype itself: Its specificity is not known.

The chain carries TRBV2 and TRBJ1-2; 7 bases agree with TRBD1. The receptor's source is a woman in her 30s with Graves' hyperthyroidism. The sequencing sample was made of blood. The CDR3 sequence: CASTMTGTYGYTF. CDR3 nucleotide sequence: TGTGCCAGCACCATGACAGGGACCTATGGCTACACCTTC.